These 13 T cell receptor beta chains originate from one sample sequenced in a study of blood T cell repertoires in COVID-19 (TCRdb year 2020). Library preparation was by the immunoSEQ multiplex PCR assay. The table was pulled from immuneACCESS by TCRdb, which kept in-frame rearrangements only. Such tables lose some clones; where checked, under half of the loss comes from unresolved V genes, and the rest has no known cause. The sample profile shows 72,000 or so clones; roughly 80% of them were found once. The leading ten clones occupy about 20% of the sample. Sequenced material: peripheral blood. The receptors were sampled from a man aged 65-85 years who had recovered from COVID-19.

This clone was observed a single time. The CDR3 DNA reads as TGTGCCAGCAGCAGAATCGGACAGGATGCAAATGAAAAACTGTTTTTT. The encoded protein is CASSRIGQDANEKLFF. V gene TRBV5-6 combines with J gene TRBJ1-4, with 7 bases identical to TRBD1. CDR1 and CDR2 from the germline V gene are SGHDT and YYEEEE. This CDR3 is 16 amino acids long. V shed 4 bases, J shed 5 bases, and the junction held 11 bases outside the gene matches. Looking up the rest from reference TRBV5-6 and TRBJ1-4 gives the full variable domain: DAGVTQSPTHLIKTRGQQVTLRCSPKSGHDTVSWYQQALGQGPQFIFQYYEEEERQRGNFPDRFSGHQFPNYSSELNVNALLLGDSALYLCASSRIGQDANEKLFFGSGTQLSVL.

This clone was seen a few times. The chain recombines TRBV5-1 with TRBJ2-7; TRBD1 is a possible D gene (6 bases). Per the germline V gene, CDR1 is SGHRS and CDR2 is YFSETQ. V lost 5 bases, J lost 0 bases, and 24 bases lay in between. The CDR3 runs 18 residues. The CDR3 sequence: CASSRGGFQGLSSYEQYF. In DNA form, the CDR3 reads TGCGCCAGCAGTCGGGGCGGATTTCAGGGGCTCTCCTCCTACGAGCAGTACTTC.

The V and J genes are TRBV7-8 and TRBJ1-6; a weak D match, TRBD1 (6 bases). The CDR3 runs to 16 residues. Germline lookup yields CDR1 SGHVS and CDR2 FQNEAQ. The V and J ends lost 5 bases and 7 bases respectively, with 18 bases between them. The CDR3 sequence: CASSLLKTGANSPLHF. The DNA of the CDR3 is TGTGCCAGCAGCCTTCTTAAGACAGGAGCCAATTCACCCCTCCACTTT. Filled out from reference TRBV7-8 and TRBJ1-6, the complete variable domain reads GAGVSQSPRYKVAKRGQDVALRCDPISGHVSLFWYQQALGQGPEFLTYFQNEAQLDKSGLPSDRFFAERPEGSVSTLKIQRTQQEDSAVYLCASSLLKTGANSPLHFGNGTRLTVT.

The CDR3, as DNA: TGTGCCAGCAGTTTCCGAGCGGGGGGGGAAGGTACGCAGTATTTT. Translating it yields CASSFRAGGEGTQYF. This chain links TRBV6-5 with TRBJ2-3; 10 bases map to TRBD2. The CDR3 loop spans 15 amino acids. V was pared by 4 bases and J by 8 bases, with 9 bases of the junction left unmatched. From germline, CDR1 is MNHEY and CDR2 SVGAGI.

The CDR3: CASSRFYPSGDRGAYGYTF. As DNA, the CDR3 is TGCGCCAGCAGCCGTTTTTACCCATCCGGGGACAGGGGGGCCTATGGCTACACCTTC. V gene TRBV4-3 combines with J gene TRBJ1-2; 11 nucleotides line up with TRBD1. CDR1 is LGHNA, CDR2 YSLEER, per germline. V shed 4 bases and J 4 bases; nucleotides not matched to a gene: 17. The CDR3 sequence is 19 residues long.

This clone was counted only a few times. V is TRBV12-3 or TRBV12-4 and J is TRBJ1-6, with a possible D match to TRBD1 (5 bases). The CDR3 covers 13 residues. Trimming shortened V by 2 bases and J by 11 bases, and 10 bases separated the two germline ends. The DNA for the CDR3 is TGTGCCAGCAGTTTAAAGGGGATTACACCCCTCCACTTT. Protein product: CASSLKGITPLHF.

J is TRBJ2-7 and V is TRBV4-1; 7 bases align to TRBD2. CDR1 MGHRA and CDR2 YSYEKL come from the germline V gene. This CDR3 has 13 residues. With 3 bases clipped from V and 5 bases from J, the junction kept 4 bases outside the gene matches. CDR3 bases: TGCGCCAGCAGCCATCCCGGGGGGAACGAGCAGTACTTC. It specifies CASSHPGGNEQYF.

This clone turned up a few times. The rearrangement links TRBV28 to TRBJ2-1, with 15 positions matching TRBD2. CDR3 length: 18 residues. Germline V CDR1 and CDR2: MDHEN, SYDVKM. V was clipped by 1 base and J by 5 bases; unmatched bases: 6. The CDR3 sequence is CASSLFAGLAGGNNEQFF. The CDR3 DNA sequence: TGTGCCAGCAGTTTATTTGCGGGACTAGCGGGAGGTAACAATGAGCAGTTCTTC.

The chain links TRBV3-1 (or the pseudogene TRBV3-2) to TRBJ2-7; D call uncertain. Germline V gives CDR1 LGHDT, CDR2 YNNKEL (reference sequence). With 5 bases removed from V and 7 bases from J, the gap between germline ends came to 9 bases. The CDR3 covers 11 residues. This chain's CDR3 is CASSIKHEQYF. CDR3 DNA sequence: TGTGCCAGCAGCATTAAGCATGAGCAGTACTTC.

The chain uses TRBV7-2 and TRBJ2-1; the D gene is possibly TRBD2 (6 bases). V lost 5 bases, J lost 3 bases, and 14 bases lay in between. Germline CDR1 is SGHTA and CDR2 is FQGNSA. The CDR3 totals 15 residues. CDR3 DNA: TGTGCCAGCAGCCTCGGGACTGGGAACTACAATGAGCAGTTCTTC. Translating gives CASSLGTGNYNEQFF.

The chain joins TRBV10-2 to TRBJ1-6; TRBD1 might be the D (6 bases). Deletions cut 2 bases from V and 1 base from J, with 18 bases between. This CDR3 is built from 19 residues. Germline CDR1 WSHSY, CDR2 SAAADI. CDR3 sequence reads: CASSEVVGGFESYNSPLHF. The CDR3 DNA is TGCGCCAGCAGTGAGGTGGTAGGGGGATTTGAATCCTATAATTCACCCCTCCACTTT.

The chain recombines TRBV9 with TRBJ2-2, with TRBD1 identical over 8 bases. Germline trimming cut 4 bases from V and 5 bases from J; bases unmatched to any gene: 10. From germline, CDR1 is SGDLS and CDR2 YYNGEE. This CDR3 is 16 amino acids long. The CDR3 sequence: CASSLRTGSDTGELFF. CDR3 nucleotide sequence: TGTGCCAGCAGCTTGAGGACAGGGTCGGATACCGGGGAGCTGTTTTTT.

This chain connects TRBV7-2 to TRBJ2-1; 7 bases agree with TRBD2. This CDR3 comprises 15 residues. Trimming removed 1 base from V and 6 bases from J; junction bases left unmatched: 6. Per the germline V gene, CDR1 is SGHTA and CDR2 is FQGNSA. This CDR3 reads CASSLVGGSFNEQFF. In nucleotides, the CDR3 is TGTGCCAGCAGCTTAGTTGGCGGGAGCTTCAATGAGCAGTTCTTC.